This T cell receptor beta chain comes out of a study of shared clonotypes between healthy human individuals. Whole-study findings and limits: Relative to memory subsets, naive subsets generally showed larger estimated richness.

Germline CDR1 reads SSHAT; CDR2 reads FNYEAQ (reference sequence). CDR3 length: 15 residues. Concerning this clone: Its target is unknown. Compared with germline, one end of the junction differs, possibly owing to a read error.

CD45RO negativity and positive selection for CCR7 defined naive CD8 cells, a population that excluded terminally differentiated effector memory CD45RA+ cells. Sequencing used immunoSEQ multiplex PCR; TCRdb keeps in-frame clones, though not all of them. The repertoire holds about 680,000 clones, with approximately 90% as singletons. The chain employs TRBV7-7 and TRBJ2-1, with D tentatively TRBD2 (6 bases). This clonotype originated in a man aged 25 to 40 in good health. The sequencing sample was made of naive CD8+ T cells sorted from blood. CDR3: CASSPGLATPNEQFF. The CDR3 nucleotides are TGTGCTAGCAGCCCGGGACTCGCTACCCCCAATGAGCAGTTCTTC. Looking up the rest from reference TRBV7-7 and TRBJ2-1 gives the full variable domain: GAGVSQSPRYKVTKRGQDVTLRCDPISSHATLYWYQQALGQGPEFLTYFNYEAQPDKSGLPSDRFSAERPEGSISTLTIQRTEQRDSAMYRCASSPGLATPNEQFFGPGTRLTVL.